Listed below are T cell receptor beta chains from one sample, sequenced in a study of quantifying T cell responses using KT2 cells. TCRdb fed the UMI-ligation and nested PCR reads into MiXCR, producing one record per CDR3 protein. The data contain tens of thousands of distinct CDR3 sequences, roughly 10% of them seen just once; the ten biggest clones take up less than 11%. Sequencing was performed on PBMCs spiked with cells of the T cell clone KT2. Every receptor here comes from a human donor. Each CDR3 is given with its conserved first and last residue. A D gene is named only where the DNA matches it firmly. Expanded clones are given a class, and other clones once, few, many or no size at all.

abundance	v_gene	j_gene	d_gene	CDR3aa	CDR3nt
-	TRBV4-2	TRBJ2-6	-	CASSQGGGSGANVLTF	TGTGCCAGCAGCCAAGGAGGGGGCTCTGGGGCCAACGTCCTGACTTTC
few	TRBV19	TRBJ1-2	-	CARSSCQPIYGYTF	TGTGCCAGATCTTCTTGCCAGCCGATCTATGGCTACACCTTC
few	TRBV12-3/TRBV12-4	TRBJ2-1	TRBD1	CASTSRGSRTYNEQFF	TGTGCCAGCACCTCCAGGGGGTCGAGGACCTACAATGAGCAGTTCTTC
few	TRBV5-1	TRBJ1-3	-	CASSLELTRSGNTIYF	TGCGCCAGCAGCTTGGAGCTGACCCGCTCTGGAAACACCATATATTTT
-	TRBV12-3/TRBV12-4	TRBJ1-3	TRBD1	CASSSPGTGGSGNTIYF	TGTGCCAGCAGTTCCCCCGGGACAGGGGGCTCTGGAAACACCATATATTTT
few	TRBV7-9	TRBJ1-1	-	CASSHDGFEAFF	TGTGCCAGCAGCCACGACGGTTTTGAAGCTTTCTTT
few	TRBV7-8	TRBJ1-1	-	CASSLAGGVAFF	TGTGCCAGCAGCTTAGCGGGGGGTGTAGCTTTCTTT
-	TRBV14	TRBJ1-2	TRBD1	CASSQTRTGWFYGYTF	TGTGCCAGCAGCCAAACACGGACAGGGTGGTTTTATGGCTACACCTTC
few	TRBV18	TRBJ2-7	-	CASSSRDPPYEQYF	TGTGCCAGCTCCTCGAGGGACCCTCCCTACGAGCAGTACTTC
-	TRBV6-1	TRBJ1-3	-	CASSEDISGNTIYF	TGTGCCAGCAGCGAAGACATCTCTGGAAACACCATATATTTT
many	TRBV12-3/TRBV12-4	TRBJ2-7	TRBD2	CASSSYSGLAGGLREQYF	TGTGCCAGCAGTTCCTACTCCGGACTAGCGGGAGGTTTGAGGGAGCAGTACTTC
many	TRBV19	TRBJ2-3	-	CASSIVAADTQYF	TGTGCCAGTAGTATAGTCGCTGCAGATACGCAGTATTTT
few	TRBV4-2	TRBJ2-3	TRBD1	CASSQDMAGGADTQYF	TGTGCCAGCAGCCAAGATATGGCAGGGGGAGCAGATACGCAGTATTTT
few	TRBV5-6	TRBJ2-7	TRBD2	CASSGRVSGSLRYEQYF	TGTGCCAGCAGCGGAAGGGTTAGCGGGAGCCTTCGATACGAGCAGTACTTC
-	TRBV27	TRBJ1-1	-	CASSPLKMGDTEAFF	TGTGCCAGCAGTCCCCTTAAGATGGGGGACACTGAAGCTTTCTTT
-	TRBV12-3/TRBV12-4	TRBJ2-7	TRBD2	CASTGRGAGSYEQYF	TGTGCCAGCACCGGGAGGGGGGCCGGCTCCTACGAGCAGTACTTC
many	TRBV6-2/TRBV6-3	TRBJ2-7	-	CATGRTYEQYF	TGTGCCACGGGGCGGACCTACGAGCAGTACTTC
few	TRBV12-5	TRBJ1-6	-	CASGPGTSPLHF	TGTGCTAGTGGCCCCGGGACATCACCCCTCCACTTT
many	TRBV2	TRBJ2-7	-	CASRARANEQYF	TGTGCCAGCAGGGCCAGGGCGAACGAGCAGTACTTC
medium-sized	TRBV20-1	TRBJ1-4	-	CSAQRGENEKLFF	TGCAGTGCTCAGAGGGGCGAGAATGAAAAACTGTTTTTT
few	TRBV2	TRBJ1-5	-	CASSFDASNQPQHF	TGTGCCAGCAGTTTCGATGCGAGCAATCAGCCCCAGCATTTT
-	TRBV2	TRBJ2-1	TRBD2	CASRGLAGVLGQFF	TGTGCCAGCAGGGGCCTAGCGGGGGTTTTGGGGCAGTTCTTC